A single TCR beta chain is shown here with its context. Pooled samples include second doses given at about 4 or 12 weeks. The sample originates from a study of T cell responses to AZD1222 COVID-19 vaccine. Germline V gene lookup returns CDR1 SGHDT and CDR2 YYEEEE. Trimming took 5 bases from V and 8 from J, leaving 13 bases between them. This CDR3 comprises 13 residues. Profiled with immunoSEQ multiplex PCR; TCRdb holds only in-frame clones, not every one. Found here are 150,000 to 200,000 clones, 88% of them singletons; the top ten hold 26%. V and J are TRBV5-6 and TRBJ1-4, with D maybe TRBD1 (5 bases). The TCR comes from an adult who received the AZD1222 COVID-19 vaccine. The sample consisted of peripheral blood, taken 28 days after the second AZD1222 dose. The CDR3, as DNA: TGTGCCAGCAGGGATGGGACCGTGGAAAAACTGTTTTTT. It codes for CASRDGTVEKLFF.